This entry lists 26 T cell receptor beta chains sequenced from one sample in a study of T cell responses to AZD1222 COVID-19 vaccine. This table comes from immunoSEQ multiplex PCR, and its TCRdb copy is limited to in-frame clones, with some not included. The data hold about 120,000 clones, with around nine tenths observed a single time. The input for sequencing was peripheral blood, taken on day 0 of AZD1222 vaccination. The receptors come from an adult in good health.

The chain carries TRBV2 and TRBJ1-5; D unresolved. The germline V and J ends were trimmed by 1 base and 0 bases, with 7 bases remaining between them. The germline V gene has CDR1 SNHLY and CDR2 FYNNEI. CDR3 size: 15 residues. DNA for the CDR3: TGTGCCAGCAGTGAAGGGCCAGTTAGCAATCAGCCCCAGCATTTT. It encodes CASSEGPVSNQPQHF.

The chain employs TRBV10-1 and TRBJ1-5, with D hard to call. CDR1 is WNHNN and CDR2 is SYGVQD in the germline V gene (reference sequence). V lost 5 bases and J 3 bases, leaving 8 bases between the germline ends. This CDR3 contains 13 residues. CDR3 residues: CASSPEINQPQHF. Here the CDR3 DNA reads TGCGCCAGCAGTCCCGAGATCAATCAGCCCCAGCATTTT.

The chain uses TRBV10-3 and TRBJ1-2, with 10 nucleotides matching TRBD1. Germline V gene sequence: CDR1 ENHRY, CDR2 SYGVKD. Trimming took 3 bases from V and 6 from J; bases not matched to a gene: 4. There are 14 residues in the CDR3. The CDR3 loop is CAISDPGTGDGYTF. CDR3 sequence (DNA): TGTGCCATCAGTGATCCCGGGACAGGGGATGGCTACACCTTC.

The chain has TRBV6-4 and TRBJ1-3; D call uncertain. Germline V lookup: CDR1 MRHNA, CDR2 SNTAGT. CDR3 length: 14 residues. The V end was cut by 7 bases, the J end by 3 bases, with 13 bases between. The chain's CDR3 is CASTSGEFGNTIYF. The DNA of the CDR3 is TGTGCCAGCACCTCCGGAGAATTTGGAAACACCATATATTTT.

This rearrangement joins TRBV3-1 (or the pseudogene TRBV3-2) to TRBJ2-7; 8 bases are a match to TRBD2. The CDR3 is 17 residues long. Germline trimming cut 0 bases from V and 2 bases from J; bases unmatched to any gene: 9. Per germline, CDR1 LGHDT and CDR2 YNNKEL (reference sequence). The CDR3 region is CASSQEGRGAPPYEQYF. For the CDR3, the DNA is TGTGCCAGCAGCCAAGAAGGGCGGGGGGCCCCCCCCTACGAGCAGTACTTC.

The chain links TRBV10-3 to TRBJ2-2; tentatively, D is TRBD1 (5 bases). Trimming removed 4 bases at V and 7 bases at J, with 10 bases between. Germline CDR1 reads ENHRY; CDR2 reads SYGVKD. CDR3 length: 13 residues. CDR3 sequence reads: CAISATTDGELFF. For the CDR3, the DNA is TGTGCCATCAGTGCAACGACAGACGGGGAGCTGTTTTTT.

The V gene is TRBV5-4, the J gene TRBJ2-5; 8 bases align to TRBD2. V trimming: 4 bases; J trimming: 5 bases; junction bases outside the gene matches: 16. Germline loops: CDR1 SGHNT, CDR2 YYREEE (reference sequence). This CDR3 contains 17 residues. CDR3 protein: CASSPPGLAPPGETQYF. CDR3 in DNA: TGTGCCAGCAGCCCCCCAGGACTAGCACCCCCGGGGGAGACCCAGTACTTC.

This chain joins TRBV5-5 and TRBJ1-4, with D possibly TRBD1 on 5 matching bases. Germline lookup yields CDR1 SGHKS and CDR2 YYEKEE (reference sequence). The CDR3 totals 16 residues. Trimming pared 2 bases from V and 2 bases from J, leaving 13 bases between. CDR3 in amino acids: CASSFRGIETNEKLFF. CDR3 nucleotide sequence: TGTGCCAGCAGCTTCCGGGGGATCGAGACTAATGAAAAACTGTTTTTT.

The rearrangement joins TRBV3-1 (or the pseudogene TRBV3-2) to TRBJ2-7; D is possibly TRBD2 (7 bases). The V gene lost 4 bases and the J gene lost 2 bases, with 24 bases spanning the gap. CDR1 and CDR2 (germline): LGHDT, YNNKEL (reference sequence). The CDR3 spans 18 residues. DNA for the CDR3: TGTGCCAGCAGCCGAGGGGGGGCGGTGACAGCCTTAACCTACGAGCAGTACTTC. Residues: CASSRGGAVTALTYEQYF.

The chain combines TRBV6-1 with TRBJ1-2, with D possibly being TRBD1 (6 bases). Germline V gene data show CDR1 as MNHNS and CDR2 as SASEGT. CDR3 length: 17 residues. V was trimmed by 4 bases and J by 3 bases, leaving 21 bases between them. For the CDR3, the DNA is TGTGCCAGCAGTGCCAATTTTGACGGGGCAGGGGACTATGGCTACACCTTC. It codes for CASSANFDGAGDYGYTF.

The chain is built from TRBV5-4 and TRBJ2-7, with D hard to call. CDR3 length equals 12 residues. V was trimmed by 1 base and J by 5 bases, leaving 7 bases between them. Germline values: CDR1 SGHNT, CDR2 YYREEE (reference sequence). CDR3: CASSLRSHEQYF. The CDR3 region has the DNA TGTGCCAGCAGCTTGAGGTCCCACGAGCAGTACTTC.

V is TRBV4-1 and J is TRBJ2-7; D gene unclear. Germline V gives CDR1 MGHRA, CDR2 YSYEKL. The CDR3 is 15 residues long. Trimming removed 4 bases from V and 2 bases from J, with 15 bases in between. The CDR3 region is CASSPQGRRPYEQYF. For the CDR3, the DNA is TGCGCCAGCAGCCCGCAAGGTCGCCGCCCCTACGAGCAGTACTTC.

This clone was detected only a few times. The genes are TRBV12-3 or TRBV12-4 and TRBJ2-3; a weak D match, TRBD2 (6 bases). This CDR3 is 12 amino acids long. The V and J ends lost 3 bases and 9 bases respectively, with 10 bases between them. CDR3 loop: CASSFRELTQYF. As DNA, the CDR3 is TGTGCCAGCAGTTTCCGGGAGCTAACGCAGTATTTT.

The V gene is TRBV15, the J gene TRBJ2-7, with D tentatively TRBD1 or TRBD2 (5 bases each). There are 13 residues in the CDR3. CDR1 and CDR2 from the germline V gene are LNHNV and YYDKDF (reference sequence). V gave up 0 bases and J gave up 7 bases, with 10 bases separating them. Here the CDR3 DNA reads TGTGCCACCAGCAGAGACGGGGCCGTAGAGCAGTACTTC. This gives the protein CATSRDGAVEQYF. Full variable domain (outside the CDR3, taken from reference TRBV15 and TRBJ2-7): DAMVIQNPRYQVTQFGKPVTLSCSQTLNHNVMYWYQQKSSQAPKLLFHYYDKDFNNEADTPDNFQSRRPNTSFCFLDIRSPGLGDTAMYLCATSRDGAVEQYFGPGTRLTVT.

This clone was detected only once. This chain uses TRBV3-1 (or the pseudogene TRBV3-2) with TRBJ2-1; no clear D gene. The CDR3 sequence is 13 residues long. V lost 1 base and J lost 10, with 11 bases in between. Germline CDR1 is LGHDT and CDR2 is YNNKEL (reference sequence). For the CDR3, the DNA is TGTGCCAGCAGCCAAGTTGGTCGAGCCGAGCAGTTCTTC. The encoded protein is CASSQVGRAEQFF.

V and J are TRBV12-5 and TRBJ1-6; D not resolved. The V and J ends lost 10 bases and 8 bases respectively, with 12 bases between them. There are 12 residues in the CDR3. Germline lookup yields CDR1 LGHNT and CDR2 FRNRAP. The CDR3 DNA follows: TGTGCTATGTGGGAGGGTGATTCACCCCTCCACTTT. Protein product: CAMWEGDSPLHF.

The rearrangement uses TRBV2 and TRBJ2-7; D gene ambiguous. With 6 bases removed from V and 3 bases from J, the gap between germline ends came to 6 bases. Looked up from germline, CDR1 is SNHLY and CDR2 is FYNNEI. The CDR3 covers 11 residues. CDR3 sequence reads: CASRANYEQYF. DNA for the CDR3: TGTGCCAGCAGGGCAAACTACGAGCAGTACTTC.

This chain links TRBV4-1 with TRBJ2-1, with 15 bases that match TRBD2. V shed 6 bases, J shed 9 bases, and the junction held 12 bases outside the gene matches. Germline V gene data show CDR1 as MGHRA and CDR2 as YSYEKL. The CDR3 totals 17 residues. In DNA form, the CDR3 reads TGCGCCAGCAGACTACCTGGACTAGCGGGGGGGAGCGGTGAGCAGTTCTTC. Translating gives CASRLPGLAGGSGEQFF.

This chain links TRBV3-1 (or the pseudogene TRBV3-2) with TRBJ1-2, with 9 bases lining up with TRBD1. This CDR3 is built from 15 residues. V lost 1 base and J lost 5; bases outside the gene matches: 5. Germline V gene sequence: CDR1 LGHDT, CDR2 YNNKEL (reference sequence). DNA of the CDR3: TGTGCCAGCAGCCAAGCCCTCGGGACAGGGTATGGCTACACCTTC. Its protein is CASSQALGTGYGYTF.

V and J are TRBV5-1 and TRBJ2-3; tentatively, D is TRBD1 or TRBD2 (5 bases each). Trimming left V 6 bases short and J 2 bases short, with 13 bases between. The CDR3 is 14 amino acids. Germline values: CDR1 SGHRS, CDR2 YFSETQ. For the CDR3, the DNA is TGCGCCAGCACGTACGGGACCAACACAGATACGCAGTATTTT. The encoded protein is CASTYGTNTDTQYF.

The CDR3 region has the DNA TGTGCAAGCTGGGCGGGACCGGGACACAATGAGCAGTTCTTC. Its translation is CASWAGPGHNEQFF. The chain uses TRBV12-2 and TRBJ2-1; the DNA was not used to check the table's D call, TRBD2. TRBV12-2 is deemed a pseudogene. This CDR3 contains 14 residues.

The rearrangement uses TRBV7-6 and TRBJ1-5; D gene ambiguous. This CDR3 is built from 15 residues. Trimming shortened V by 5 bases and J by 2 bases, and 13 bases separated the two germline ends. Germline V gene lookup returns CDR1 SGHVS and CDR2 FNYEAQ. The CDR3 sequence: CASSPLAVGNQPQHF. The CDR3 DNA sequence: TGTGCCAGCAGCCCCCTGGCTGTGGGCAATCAGCCCCAGCATTTT.

The V call is TRBV18, the J call TRBJ1-1; TRBD1 might be the D (5 bases). The germline V and J ends were trimmed by 2 bases and 4 bases, with 11 bases remaining between them. Germline CDR1 reads KGHSH; CDR2 reads LQKENI. The CDR3 has 14 amino acids. The CDR3 DNA reads TGTGCCAGCTCACCAGTAGGGGAGGGCACTGAAGCTTTCTTT. It is translated as CASSPVGEGTEAFF. Full variable domain (outside the CDR3, taken from reference TRBV18 and TRBJ1-1): NAGVMQNPRHLVRRRGQEARLRCSPMKGHSHVYWYRQLPEEGLKFMVYLQKENIIDESGMPKERFSAEFPKEGPSILRIQQVVRGDSAAYFCASSPVGEGTEAFFGQGTRLTVV.

This clone was seen once. The chain employs TRBV19 and TRBJ1-5; D is uncertain. Per the germline V gene, CDR1 is LNHDA and CDR2 is SQIVND (reference sequence). CDR3 size: 15 residues. With 0 bases removed from V and 2 bases from J, the gap between germline ends came to 8 bases. The CDR3 DNA sequence: TGTGCCAGTAGTATAGACCCCCGGGGCAATCAGCCCCAGCATTTT. It codes for CASSIDPRGNQPQHF.

The CDR3 is CSVAQGSYEQYF. The DNA for the CDR3 is TGCAGCGTTGCCCAGGGCTCCTACGAGCAGTACTTC. The chain combines TRBV29-1 with TRBJ2-7, with a possible D match to TRBD1 (5 bases). V dropped 4 bases and J dropped 0 bases, with 7 bases sitting between them. CDR3 length: 12 residues. The germline gives CDR1 SQVTM, CDR2 ANQGSEA.

This clone was picked up one time. The chain has TRBV18 and TRBJ1-4; D is perhaps TRBD1 (5 bases). Germline CDR1 KGHSH, CDR2 LQKENI. The CDR3 sequence is 15 residues long. V lost 3 bases and J 0 bases, leaving 8 bases between the germline ends. The CDR3 region is CASSPGQATNEKLFF. Written as DNA, the CDR3 is TGTGCCAGCTCACCCGGACAAGCAACTAATGAAAAACTGTTTTTT.